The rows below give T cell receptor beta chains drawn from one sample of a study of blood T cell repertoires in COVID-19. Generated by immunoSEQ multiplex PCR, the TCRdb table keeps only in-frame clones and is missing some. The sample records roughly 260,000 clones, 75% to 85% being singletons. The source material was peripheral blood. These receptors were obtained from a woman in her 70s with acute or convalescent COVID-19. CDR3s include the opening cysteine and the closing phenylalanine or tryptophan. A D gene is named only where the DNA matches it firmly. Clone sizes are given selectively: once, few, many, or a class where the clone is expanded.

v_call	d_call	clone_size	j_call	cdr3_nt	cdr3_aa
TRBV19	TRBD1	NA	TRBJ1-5	TGTGCCAGTACCTTACAGGGGGCTAAGCAGCCCCAGCATTTT	CASTLQGAKQPQHF
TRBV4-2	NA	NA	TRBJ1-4	TGTGCCAGCAGCCAAGATTTTAGCCACAATGAAAAACTGTTTTTT	CASSQDFSHNEKLFF
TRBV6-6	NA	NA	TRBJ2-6	TGTGCCAGTACTCTTCCCGCCTCTGGGGCCAACGTCCTGACTTTC	CASTLPASGANVLTF
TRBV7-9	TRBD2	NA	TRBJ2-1	TGTGCCAGCAGCTTAGCTGAACTAGCGGAGCAGTTCTTC	CASSLAELAEQFF
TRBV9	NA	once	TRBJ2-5	TGTGCCAGCAGCGTATCCCGGGAGACCCAGTACTTC	CASSVSRETQYF
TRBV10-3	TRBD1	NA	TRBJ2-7	TGTGCCATCAGCGGACAGGAGGAGCAGTACTTC	CAISGQEEQYF
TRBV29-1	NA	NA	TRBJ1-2	TGCAGCGTTGAGGGGGCAGGTGGCTACACCTTC	CSVEGAGGYTF
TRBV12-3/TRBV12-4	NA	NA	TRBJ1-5	TGTGCCAGCAGTATCAGTGGCAATCAGCCCCAGCATTTT	CASSISGNQPQHF
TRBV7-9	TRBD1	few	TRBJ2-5	TGTGCCAGCAGTTCGGGACAGATCGGGGAGACCCAGTACTTC	CASSSGQIGETQYF
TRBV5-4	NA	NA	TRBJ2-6	TGTGCCAGCAGCTTGCAGGGCATCATCTCTGGGGCCAACGTCCTGACTTTC	CASSLQGIISGANVLTF
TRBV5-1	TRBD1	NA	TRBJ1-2	TGCGCCAGCAGCTTCGGGACAGGGTCTCGACAAGGCTACACCTTC	CASSFGTGSRQGYTF
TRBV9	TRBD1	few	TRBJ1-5	TGTGCCAGCAGCGCAGGGACAGCTAATCAGCCCCAGCATTTT	CASSAGTANQPQHF
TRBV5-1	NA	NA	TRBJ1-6	TGCGCCAGCAGCTTGGCTCCAGGGTCGGGTTCACCCCTCCACTTT	CASSLAPGSGSPLHF
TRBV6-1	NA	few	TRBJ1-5	TGTGCCAGCAGTGAAAGACAGACCTCACTTTTTAGCAATCAGCCCCAGCATTTT	CASSERQTSLFSNQPQHF